One and the same sample provided the 21 T cell receptor beta chains below, sequenced in a study of cytomegalovirus exposure and HLA in healthy donors. PCR used 60 Vbeta primers and 13 Jbeta primers. Clones were read by immunoSEQ multiplex PCR, and TCRdb kept only the in-frame ones, dropping some. The table shows approximately 110,000 clones, with 15% occurring only once. Material: PBMCs. The receptor set was obtained from a woman between 18 and 29 years old in good health and CMV-seronegative.

The table lists this clone with a few counts. V and J are TRBV27 and TRBJ2-1; possibly TRBD2 for D (6 bases). CDR1 MNHEY and CDR2 SMNVEV come from the germline V gene (reference sequence). Trimming took off 5 bases at V and 3 bases at J, with 11 bases between the two ends. The CDR3 spans 14 residues. CDR3 nucleotides: TGTGCCAGCAGTCCTTGGGAGGACTACAATGAGCAGTTCTTC. It specifies CASSPWEDYNEQFF.

This clone was recorded many times. This chain connects TRBV6-1 to TRBJ1-2; TRBD1 matches 7 bases. J gave up 4 bases and V 6 bases, and 11 bases lay outside the gene matches. The CDR3 runs to 15 residues. CDR1 is MNHNS and CDR2 is SASEGT in the germline V gene. The CDR3 protein is CASREQTGHGYGYTF. The CDR3 nucleotides are TGTGCCAGCAGGGAACAGACAGGGCATGGCTATGGCTACACCTTC.

This clone has more than one count but fewer than ten. The genes are TRBV25-1 and TRBJ2-5; TRBD2 matches at 9 bases. CDR1 MGHDK and CDR2 SYGVNS come from the germline V gene. V trimming: 6 bases; J trimming: 0 bases; junction bases outside the gene matches: 5. The CDR3 covers 15 residues. The DNA for the CDR3 is TGTGCCAGCAGCAGCGGGGGGTCGTACCAAGAGACCCAGTACTTC. Translation: CASSSGGSYQETQYF.

V and J are TRBV7-2 and TRBJ2-7; D gene uncertain. V lost 1 base, J lost 0 bases, and 7 bases lay in between. Germline lookup yields CDR1 SGHTA and CDR2 FQGNSA. The CDR3 totals 14 residues. CDR3 DNA sequence: TGTGCCAGCAGCTTAGATCTTAGCTCCTACGAGCAGTACTTC. Translated: CASSLDLSSYEQYF. Using reference TRBV7-2 and TRBJ2-7 for the parts outside the CDR3, the full variable domain is GAGVSQSPSNKVTEKGKDVELRCDPISGHTALYWYRQSLGQGLEFLIYFQGNSAPDKSGLPSDRFSAERTGGSVSTLTIQRTQQEDSAVYLCASSLDLSSYEQYFGPGTRLTVT.

V gene TRBV5-6 combines with J gene TRBJ2-7; D possibly corresponds to TRBD1 (6 bases). Germline V gives CDR1 SGHDT, CDR2 YYEEEE. This CDR3 comprises 17 residues. Trimming took off 3 bases at V and 0 bases at J, with 19 bases between the two ends. CDR3 sequence: CASSSTPGRGSSYEQYF. CDR3 bases: TGTGCCAGCAGCTCCACCCCTGGAAGGGGGAGCTCCTACGAGCAGTACTTC.

The rearrangement joins TRBV27 to TRBJ1-2; 10 bases match TRBD1. Germline V gives CDR1 MNHEY, CDR2 SMNVEV (reference sequence). Trimming took 6 bases from V and 7 from J; bases not matched to a gene: 8. The CDR3 runs to 14 residues. CDR3 coding DNA: TGTGCCAGCAGCTCCCAGGACAGGGGGTCTGGCTACACCTTC. Its translation is CASSSQDRGSGYTF.

This clone was observed a handful of times. Here the CDR3 reads CASSTAGTGNTIYF. CDR3 DNA sequence: TGCGCCAGCAGCACCGCGGGAACTGGAAACACCATATATTTT. The chain recombines TRBV5-1 with TRBJ1-3; the D is unclear. The germline V gene has CDR1 SGHRS and CDR2 YFSETQ. V shed 4 bases and J shed 2 bases, with 10 bases lying between them. This CDR3 has 14 residues.

V is TRBV7-6 and J is TRBJ1-4; 7 nucleotides align to TRBD1. Germline V gene data show CDR1 as SGHVS and CDR2 as FNYEAQ. The trim removed 5 bases at V and 7 bases at J, leaving 10 bases unmatched. There are 15 residues in the CDR3. CDR3 amino acids: CASSTPTGSVEKLFF. The CDR3 bases are TGTGCCAGCAGCACACCGACAGGGAGTGTTGAAAAACTGTTTTTT.

The chain employs TRBV6-1 and TRBJ2-3, with 10 bases identical to TRBD2. This CDR3 comprises 17 residues. Germline lookup yields CDR1 MNHNS and CDR2 SASEGT. Germline trimming cut 2 bases from V and 3 bases from J; bases unmatched to any gene: 8. CDR3 DNA: TGTGCCAGCAGTGAATTGTCTAGCGGGGGATGGACAGATACGCAGTATTTT. As protein: CASSELSSGGWTDTQYF.

This clone showed up just a few times. The chain joins TRBV4-1 to TRBJ2-6, with a possible D match to TRBD1 (6 bases). V lost 3 bases to trimming and J lost 4 bases, with 13 bases between them. CDR3 size: 16 residues. CDR1 is MGHRA, CDR2 YSYEKL, per germline. The chain's CDR3 is CASSHEQGLGANVLTF. For the CDR3, the DNA is TGCGCCAGCAGCCATGAACAGGGTCTGGGGGCCAACGTCCTGACTTTC.

The chain uses TRBV10-3 and TRBJ2-1, with D maybe TRBD2 (5 bases). CDR3 length equals 13 residues. Trimming took off 0 bases at V and 8 bases at J, with 8 bases between the two ends. Germline assignment: CDR1 ENHRY and CDR2 SYGVKD. The CDR3 here is CAISESSRDEQFF. The DNA of the CDR3 is TGTGCCATCAGTGAGTCGTCGAGGGATGAGCAGTTCTTC.

The chain recombines TRBV4-1 with TRBJ2-7; TRBD2 aligns across 8 bases. The CDR3 has 17 amino acids. The germline V gene encodes CDR1 MGHRA and CDR2 YSYEKL. The V segment lost 0 bases and the J segment 1 base; nucleotides outside the gene matches: 8. The CDR3 DNA sequence: TGCGCCAGCAGCCAAGACCCAGGGGCGGGGGGATCCTACGAGCAGTACTTC. This translates into CASSQDPGAGGSYEQYF.

At least ten counts were recorded for this clone. The chain is built from TRBV9 and TRBJ1-2, with 10 positions matching TRBD1. Losses at the gene ends were 3 bases for V and 7 bases for J; bases not matched to a gene: 6. This CDR3 contains 14 residues. Germline CDR1 reads SGDLS; CDR2 reads YYNGEE. CDR3 DNA sequence: TGTGCCAGCAGCGGGGGACAGGGGCCGAGTGGCTACACCTTC. Protein: CASSGGQGPSGYTF.

The rearrangement joins TRBV19 to TRBJ1-1; D remains ambiguous. The CDR3 is made up of 13 amino acids. Germline CDR1 reads LNHDA; CDR2 reads SQIVND (reference sequence). The V gene lost 3 bases and the J gene lost 4 bases, with 9 bases spanning the gap. Written as DNA, the CDR3 is TGTGCCAGTAGTATTACTAGGGCCACTGAAGCTTTCTTT. This translates into CASSITRATEAFF. Based on the CDR3 plus reference TRBV19 and TRBJ1-1, the full variable domain is DGGITQSPKYLFRKEGQNVTLSCEQNLNHDAMYWYRQDPGQGLRLIYYSQIVNDFQKGDIAEGYSVSREKKESFPLTVTSAQKNPTAFYLCASSITRATEAFFGQGTRLTVV.

The rearrangement links TRBV28 to TRBJ1-2, with TRBD1 as a possible D gene (6 bases). V lost 6 bases to trimming and J lost 5 bases, with 16 bases between them. CDR3 length: 14 residues. The germline V gene has CDR1 MDHEN and CDR2 SYDVKM. Here the CDR3 DNA reads TGTGCCAGCAGGGTCCCTGGGCAGGGGTATGGCTACACCTTC. Translated: CASRVPGQGYGYTF.

This clone was observed a handful of times. This chain uses TRBV5-1 with TRBJ1-1; tentative D call: TRBD1 (5 bases). This CDR3 comprises 13 residues. Looked up from germline, CDR1 is SGHRS and CDR2 is YFSETQ. The V end lost 3 bases, the J end lost 2 bases, and 8 bases lay between the germline ends. The CDR3 DNA sequence: TGCGCCAGCAGCTATGGGGCCAACACTGAAGCTTTCTTT. Translating gives CASSYGANTEAFF.

The chain is built from TRBV7-9 and TRBJ2-1; a possible D gene is TRBD2 (5 bases). Looked up from germline, CDR1 is SEHNR and CDR2 is FQNEAQ (reference sequence). The CDR3 loop spans 15 amino acids. V was clipped by 7 bases and J by 5 bases, with 18 bases between them. The CDR3, as DNA: TGTGCCAGCATTCCAATCTGGCTAGCCGACAATGAGCAGTTCTTC. Amino acid sequence: CASIPIWLADNEQFF.

The chain carries TRBV4-2 and TRBJ2-2; D might be TRBD1 (6 bases). CDR3 size: 15 residues. Germline lookup yields CDR1 LGHNA and CDR2 YNFKEQ. Trimming removed 1 base from V and 5 bases from J, with 11 bases in between. CDR3 sequence reads: CASSQGAGETGELFF. The DNA of the CDR3 is TGTGCCAGCAGCCAAGGGGCAGGGGAGACCGGGGAGCTGTTTTTT.

This clone was counted only a few times. The chain couples TRBV6-1 to TRBJ1-1, with unresolved D. Germline V gives CDR1 MNHNS, CDR2 SASEGT. The CDR3 runs to 12 residues. Trimming removed 4 bases at V and 8 bases at J, with 11 bases between. CDR3 amino acids: CASSVEGEEAFF. Written as DNA, the CDR3 is TGTGCCAGCAGTGTCGAGGGCGAGGAAGCTTTCTTT.

The J gene is TRBJ1-5, the V gene TRBV19, with D maybe TRBD1 (6 bases). Trimming took 5 bases from V and 3 from J, leaving 8 bases between them. Germline CDR1 reads LNHDA; CDR2 reads SQIVND (reference sequence). This CDR3 has 13 residues. This CDR3 is CASSRQVNQPQHF. The CDR3 region has the DNA TGTGCCAGTAGTCGACAGGTCAATCAGCCCCAGCATTTT.

This clone was detected only a few times. This chain joins TRBV6-6 and TRBJ1-2, with 12 bases identical to TRBD1. After removal of 6 bases from V and 8 bases from J, the junction contained 10 bases not matched to a gene. Germline V gives CDR1 MNHNY, CDR2 SVGAGI (reference sequence). This CDR3 comprises 15 residues. This chain's CDR3 is CASSSRDRGPGGYTF. The CDR3 bases are TGTGCCAGCAGCTCCAGGGACAGGGGGCCGGGAGGCTACACCTTC.